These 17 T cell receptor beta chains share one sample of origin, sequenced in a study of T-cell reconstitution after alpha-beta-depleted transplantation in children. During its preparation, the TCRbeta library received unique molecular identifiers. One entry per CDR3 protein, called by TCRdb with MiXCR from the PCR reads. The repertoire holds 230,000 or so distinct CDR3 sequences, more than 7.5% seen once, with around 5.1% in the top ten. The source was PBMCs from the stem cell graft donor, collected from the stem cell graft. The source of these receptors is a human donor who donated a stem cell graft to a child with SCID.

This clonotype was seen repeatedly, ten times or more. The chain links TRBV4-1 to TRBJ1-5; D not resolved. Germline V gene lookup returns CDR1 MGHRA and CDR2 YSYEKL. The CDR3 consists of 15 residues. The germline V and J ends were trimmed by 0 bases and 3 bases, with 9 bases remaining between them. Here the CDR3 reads CASSQEWADNQPQHF. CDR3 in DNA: TGCGCCAGCAGCCAAGAGTGGGCGGACAATCAGCCCCAGCATTTT.

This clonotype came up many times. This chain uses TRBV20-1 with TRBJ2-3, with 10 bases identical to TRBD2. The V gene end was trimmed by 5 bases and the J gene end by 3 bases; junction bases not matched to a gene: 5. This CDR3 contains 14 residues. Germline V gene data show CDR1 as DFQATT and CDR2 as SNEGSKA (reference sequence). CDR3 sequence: CSAVNSGGTDTQYF. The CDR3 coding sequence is TGCAGTGCTGTAAATAGCGGGGGGACAGATACGCAGTATTTT.

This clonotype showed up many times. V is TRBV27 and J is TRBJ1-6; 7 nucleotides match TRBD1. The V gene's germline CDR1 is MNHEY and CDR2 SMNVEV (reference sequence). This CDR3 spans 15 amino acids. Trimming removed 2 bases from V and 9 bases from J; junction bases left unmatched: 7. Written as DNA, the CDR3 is TGTGCCAGCAGTTTAGTAGGGGGCGCTGCTTCACCCCTCCACTTT. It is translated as CASSLVGGAASPLHF.

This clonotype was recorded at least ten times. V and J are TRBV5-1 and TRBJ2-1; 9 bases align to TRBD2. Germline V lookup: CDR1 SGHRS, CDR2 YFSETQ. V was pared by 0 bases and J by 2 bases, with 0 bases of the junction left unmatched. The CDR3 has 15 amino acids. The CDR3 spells CASSLVAGAYNEQFF. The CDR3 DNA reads TGCGCCAGCAGCTTGGTAGCGGGGGCCTACAATGAGCAGTTCTTC.

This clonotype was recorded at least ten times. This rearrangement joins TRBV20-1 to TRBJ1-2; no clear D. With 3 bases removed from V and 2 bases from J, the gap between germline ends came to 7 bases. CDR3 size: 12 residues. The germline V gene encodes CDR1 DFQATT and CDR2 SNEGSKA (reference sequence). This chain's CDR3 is CSARTQNYGYTF. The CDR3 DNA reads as TGCAGTGCTAGGACACAGAACTATGGCTACACCTTC.

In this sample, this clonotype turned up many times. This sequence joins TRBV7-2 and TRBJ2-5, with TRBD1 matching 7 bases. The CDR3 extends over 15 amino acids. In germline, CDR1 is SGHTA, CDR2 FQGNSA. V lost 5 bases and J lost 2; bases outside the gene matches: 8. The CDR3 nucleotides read TGTGCCAGCAGCCGACTTGGGACAGATCAAGAGACCCAGTACTTC. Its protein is CASSRLGTDQETQYF.

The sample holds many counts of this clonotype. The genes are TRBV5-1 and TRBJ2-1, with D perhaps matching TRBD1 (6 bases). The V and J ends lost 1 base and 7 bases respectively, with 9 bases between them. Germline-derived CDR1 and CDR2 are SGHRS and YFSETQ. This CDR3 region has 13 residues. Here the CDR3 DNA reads TGCGCCAGCAGCTTGTTGAGGGGGAATGAGCAGTTCTTC. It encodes CASSLLRGNEQFF. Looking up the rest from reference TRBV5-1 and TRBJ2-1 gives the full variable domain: KAGVTQTPRYLIKTRGQQVTLSCSPISGHRSVSWYQQTPGQGLQFLFEYFSETQRNKGNFPGRFSGRQFSNSRSEMNVSTLELGDSALYLCASSLLRGNEQFFGPGTRLTVL.

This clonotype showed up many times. CDR3 sequence reads: CASSLSGQAILYEQYF. The CDR3 coding sequence is TGTGCCAGCAGCTTGAGTGGCCAGGCGATACTCTACGAGCAGTACTTC. V is TRBV5-6 and J is TRBJ2-7; D uncertain. The CDR3 has 16 amino acids. The V and J ends lost 1 base and 3 bases respectively, with 17 bases between them. CDR1 and CDR2 (germline): SGHDT, YYEEEE.

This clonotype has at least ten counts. The CDR3 DNA reads as TGTGCCAGCAGCCAAGATCCCGGGGCCCTCCCGCGCAATGAGCAGTTCTTC. Translated, it gives CASSQDPGALPRNEQFF. The V gene is TRBV3-1, the J gene TRBJ2-1; the D call may be TRBD1 or TRBD2 (5 bases each). V lost 0 bases and J lost 6, with 18 bases in between. This CDR3 is built from 17 residues. The germline V gene has CDR1 LGHDT and CDR2 YNNKEL (reference sequence).

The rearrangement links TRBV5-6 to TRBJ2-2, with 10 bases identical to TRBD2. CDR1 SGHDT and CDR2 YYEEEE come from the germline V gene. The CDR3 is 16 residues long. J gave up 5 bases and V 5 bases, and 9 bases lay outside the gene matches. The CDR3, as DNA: TGTGCCAGCAGGCCTAGCGGGGGCCTCGGAACCGGGGAGCTGTTTTTT. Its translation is CASRPSGGLGTGELFF.

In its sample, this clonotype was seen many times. Written as DNA, the CDR3 is TGTGCCAGCAGCCCGACAGGGCTACGGGGCTACGGGTTCCAAAACATTCAGTACTTC. Its protein is CASSPTGLRGYGFQNIQYF. The J gene is TRBJ2-4, the V gene TRBV11-1; 7 positions match TRBD1. Per germline, CDR1 SGHAT and CDR2 FQDESV (reference sequence). The CDR3 consists of 19 residues. V dropped 5 bases and J dropped 5; count of bases not matched to a gene: 21. Drawing the rest from reference TRBV11-1 and TRBJ2-4, the complete variable domain is EAEVAQSPRYKITEKSQAVAFWCDPISGHATLYWYRQILGQGPELLVQFQDESVVDDSQLPKDRFSAERLKGVDSTLKIQPAELGDSAMYLCASSPTGLRGYGFQNIQYFGAGTRLSVL.

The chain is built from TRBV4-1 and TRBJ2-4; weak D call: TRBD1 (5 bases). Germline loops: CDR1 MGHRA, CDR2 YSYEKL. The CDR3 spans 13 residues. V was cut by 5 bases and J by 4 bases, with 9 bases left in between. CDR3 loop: CASSVRQKNIQYF. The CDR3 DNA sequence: TGCGCCAGCAGCGTCCGACAGAAAAACATTCAGTACTTC.

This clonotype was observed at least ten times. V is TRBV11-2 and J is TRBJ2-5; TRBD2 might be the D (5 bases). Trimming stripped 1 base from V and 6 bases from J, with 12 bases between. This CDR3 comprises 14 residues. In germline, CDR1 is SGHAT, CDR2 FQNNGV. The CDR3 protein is CASSLVAGSQTQYF. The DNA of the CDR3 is TGTGCCAGCAGCTTAGTTGCGGGCTCCCAGACCCAGTACTTC.

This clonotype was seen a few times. The CDR3 loop is CASSQGGVEGFNQPQHF. The CDR3, as DNA: TGCGCCAGCAGCCAAGGGGGTGTGGAAGGGTTCAATCAGCCCCAGCATTTT. This rearrangement joins TRBV4-1 to TRBJ1-5; no clear D. There are 17 residues in the CDR3. The germline V and J ends were trimmed by 1 base and 3 bases, with 16 bases remaining between them. The germline gives CDR1 MGHRA, CDR2 YSYEKL.

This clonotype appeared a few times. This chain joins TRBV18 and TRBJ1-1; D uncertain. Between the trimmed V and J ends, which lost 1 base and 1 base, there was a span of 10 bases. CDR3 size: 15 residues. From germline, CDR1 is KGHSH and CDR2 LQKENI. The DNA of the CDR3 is TGTGCCAGCTCACCACTGGGCAGCGAGAACACTGAAGCTTTCTTT. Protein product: CASSPLGSENTEAFF.

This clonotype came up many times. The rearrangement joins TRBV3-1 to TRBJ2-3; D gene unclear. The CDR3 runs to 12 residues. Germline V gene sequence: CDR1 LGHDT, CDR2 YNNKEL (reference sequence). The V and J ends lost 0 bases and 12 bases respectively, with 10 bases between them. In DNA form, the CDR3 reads TGTGCCAGCAGCCAAGAGGGTAGCAGCCAGTATTTT. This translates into CASSQEGSSQYF.

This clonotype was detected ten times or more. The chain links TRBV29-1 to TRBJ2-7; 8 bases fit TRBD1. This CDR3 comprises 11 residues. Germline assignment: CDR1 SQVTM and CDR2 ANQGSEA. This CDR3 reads CAGGPLNEQYF. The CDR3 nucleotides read TGCGCAGGGGGCCCTTTGAACGAGCAGTACTTC.